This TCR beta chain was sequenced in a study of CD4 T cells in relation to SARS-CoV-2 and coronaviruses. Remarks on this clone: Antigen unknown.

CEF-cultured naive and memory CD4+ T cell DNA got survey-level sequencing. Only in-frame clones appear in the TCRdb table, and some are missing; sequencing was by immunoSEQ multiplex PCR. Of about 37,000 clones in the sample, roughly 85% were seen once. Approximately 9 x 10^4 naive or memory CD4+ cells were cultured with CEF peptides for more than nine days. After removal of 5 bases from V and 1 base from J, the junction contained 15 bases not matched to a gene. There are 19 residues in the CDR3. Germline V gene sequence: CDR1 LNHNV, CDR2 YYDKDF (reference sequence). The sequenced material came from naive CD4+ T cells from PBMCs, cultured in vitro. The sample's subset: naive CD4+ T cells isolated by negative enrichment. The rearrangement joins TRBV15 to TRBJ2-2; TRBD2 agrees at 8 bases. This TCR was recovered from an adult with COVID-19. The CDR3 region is CATSAPPSWREENTGELFF. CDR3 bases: TGTGCCACCAGCGCACCTCCATCTTGGCGGGAGGAGAACACCGGGGAGCTGTTTTTT. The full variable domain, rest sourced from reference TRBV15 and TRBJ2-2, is DAMVIQNPRYQVTQFGKPVTLSCSQTLNHNVMYWYQQKSSQAPKLLFHYYDKDFNNEADTPDNFQSRRPNTSFCFLDIRSPGLGDTAMYLCATSAPPSWREENTGELFFGEGSRLTVL.